Included here is one TCR beta chain sequence, with context. Its matching antigen is unknown. The CDR3 is 12 residues long. V was clipped by 7 bases and J by 7 bases, with 11 bases between them. In germline, CDR1 is SGHNT, CDR2 YYREEE (reference sequence). The sample comes from a study of OX40 agonist ivuxolimab in advanced cancers. The overall study: Therapy given before enrollment (anti-PD-1, anti-PD-L1 or anti-CTLA-4) was allowed, and 35% to 45% had some.

Findings and limits, study-wide: At 0.1 to 3.0 mg/kg and by week 6, clonal expansion occurred in CD4+ and CD8+ blood T cells.

The cohort excluded patients with autoimmune disease history or systemic immunosuppression. Repertoires were generated with immunoSEQ multiplex PCR, while TCRdb's copy carries only in-frame clones and drops some. The table includes about 44,000 clones, 80% detected once. The sample here was CD4+ or CD8+ T cells sorted from blood, taken in a trial of the OX40 agonist ivuxolimab. This TCR derives from an adult with an advanced solid tumor such as melanoma, head and neck, liver or kidney cancer. The chain combines TRBV5-4 with TRBJ2-2; D unclear. In DNA, the CDR3 is TGTGCCAGCGGTAGGGTAGACGGGGAGCTGTTTTTT. Its translation is CASGRVDGELFF.